These 8 T cell receptor beta chains came from one sample sequenced in a study of glioma-infiltrating T cells. Using RNA template, CDR3s of TCR alpha and beta were amplified with iRepertoire arm-PCR. MiXCR, applied by TCRdb to the multiplex PCR reads, yields one record per CDR3 protein. The table includes about 380,000 distinct CDR3 sequences, roughly two fifths detected once. Material for sequencing was glioma tissue, nonneoplastic brain tissue, or PBMCs (not recorded which). All receptors come from a human donor with low-grade glioma or glioblastoma, undergoing nonglioma brain surgery, or in good health (not recorded which).

In this sample, this clonotype turned up a few times. The chain joins TRBV25-1 to TRBJ1-4, with D perhaps TRBD1 (6 bases). This CDR3 is built from 15 residues. Deletions cut 5 bases from V and 7 bases from J, with 17 bases between. CDR1 is MGHDK and CDR2 is SYGVNS in the germline V gene. CDR3 sequence: CASSPRGAGGEKLFF. In DNA, the CDR3 is TGTGCCAGCAGTCCCCGGGGGGCAGGAGGTGAAAAACTGTTTTTT.

Many counts were recorded for this clonotype. In DNA form, the CDR3 reads TGTGCCAGCAGTTTATCACGGGGGGGAAACACTGAAGCTTTCTTT. Amino acids: CASSLSRGGNTEAFF. The chain combines TRBV27 with TRBJ1-1, with a tentative D call TRBD1 (5 bases). Germline-derived CDR1 and CDR2 are MNHEY and SMNVEV (reference sequence). With 0 bases removed from V and 2 bases from J, the gap between germline ends came to 10 bases. The CDR3 has 15 amino acids.

V usage is TRBV19 and J usage is TRBJ1-2; D is perhaps TRBD1 (5 bases). The germline V gene encodes CDR1 LNHDA and CDR2 SQIVND (reference sequence). The CDR3 is 15 residues long. Between the trimmed V and J ends, which lost 7 bases and 3 bases, there was a span of 18 bases. The CDR3 reads CASIPFGTGDYGYTF. In nucleotides, the CDR3 is TGTGCCAGTATCCCCTTCGGGACGGGGGACTATGGCTACACCTTC.

This clonotype was observed a single time. The rearrangement links TRBV7-2 to TRBJ2-7; D remains unclear. The V gene lost 8 bases and the J gene lost 2 bases, with 13 bases spanning the gap. Per the germline V gene, CDR1 is SGHTA and CDR2 is FQGNSA. This CDR3 comprises 13 residues. The CDR3 sequence is CASHSLLTYEQYF. In nucleotides, the CDR3 is TGTGCCAGCCACAGCCTGCTTACCTACGAGCAGTACTTC.

This clonotype was detected ten times or more. This rearrangement joins TRBV27 to TRBJ1-5; no firm D call. The CDR3 extends over 11 amino acids. CDR1 and CDR2 from the germline V gene are MNHEY and SMNVEV (reference sequence). CDR3 sequence reads: CGTRSGQPQHF. The CDR3, as DNA: TGTGGCACTCGGTCGGGTCAGCCCCAGCATTTT.

This sequence joins TRBV29-1 and TRBJ2-1, with TRBD1 identical over 9 bases. Germline V gene lookup returns CDR1 SQVTM and CDR2 ANQGSEA. Trimming at V came to 5 bases and at J to 0 bases, leaving 8 bases not matched to a gene. The CDR3 covers 16 residues. Written as DNA, the CDR3 is TGCAGCGTTACCAAACCGGGACAGGGCTCCTACAATGAGCAGTTCTTC. Amino acid sequence: CSVTKPGQGSYNEQFF.

The table lists this clonotype with a few counts. The chain joins TRBV28 to TRBJ2-6; D unresolved. Germline-derived CDR1 and CDR2 are MDHEN and SYDVKM. This CDR3 region has 14 residues. The germline V and J ends were trimmed by 4 bases and 4 bases, with 8 bases remaining between them. CDR3 nucleotides: TGTGCCAGCAGTTCGACGGCGGGGGCCAACGTCCTGACTTTC. Protein sequence: CASSSTAGANVLTF. The full variable domain, completed using reference TRBV28 and TRBJ2-6, is DVKVTQSSRYLVKRTGEKVFLECVQDMDHENMFWYRQDPGLGLRLIYFSYDVKMKEKGDIPEGYSVSREKKERFSLILESASTNQTSMYLCASSSTAGANVLTFGAGSRLTVL.

This chain links TRBV6-2 or TRBV6-3 with TRBJ2-6; 10 bases are shared with TRBD2. Germline trimming cut 5 bases from V and 2 bases from J; bases unmatched to any gene: 9. CDR3 length: 18 residues. CDR1 is MNHEY, CDR2 SVGEGT, per germline. CDR3 in DNA: TGTGCCAGCAGTCCCCTCCTAGCGGGAGTTGCTGGGGCCAACGTCCTGACTTTC. Protein: CASSPLLAGVAGANVLTF.